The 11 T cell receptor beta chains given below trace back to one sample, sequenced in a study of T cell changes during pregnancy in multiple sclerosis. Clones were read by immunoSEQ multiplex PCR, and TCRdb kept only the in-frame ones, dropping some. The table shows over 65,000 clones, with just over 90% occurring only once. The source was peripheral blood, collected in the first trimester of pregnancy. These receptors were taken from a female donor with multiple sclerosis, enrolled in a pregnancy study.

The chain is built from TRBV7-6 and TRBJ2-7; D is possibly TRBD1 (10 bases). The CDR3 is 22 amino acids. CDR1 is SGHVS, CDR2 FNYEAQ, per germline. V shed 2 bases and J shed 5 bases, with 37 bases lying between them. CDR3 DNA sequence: TGTGCCAGCAGCTTACCCCTTCGAAAGACAGGGGGCGCATTAGCGGGAGAGCACGAGCAGTACTTC. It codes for CASSLPLRKTGGALAGEHEQYF. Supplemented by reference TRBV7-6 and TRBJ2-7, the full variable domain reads GAGVSQSPRYKVTKRGQDVALRCDPISGHVSLYWYRQALGQGPEFLTYFNYEAQQDKSGLPNDRFSAERPEGSISTLTIQRTEQRDSAMYRCASSLPLRKTGGALAGEHEQYFGPGTRLTVT.

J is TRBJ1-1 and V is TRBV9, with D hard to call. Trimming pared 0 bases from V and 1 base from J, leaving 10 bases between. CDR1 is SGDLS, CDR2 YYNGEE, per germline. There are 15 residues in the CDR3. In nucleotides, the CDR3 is TGTGCCAGCAGCGTAGATTCCGCTAAGAACACTGAAGCTTTCTTT. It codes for CASSVDSAKNTEAFF.

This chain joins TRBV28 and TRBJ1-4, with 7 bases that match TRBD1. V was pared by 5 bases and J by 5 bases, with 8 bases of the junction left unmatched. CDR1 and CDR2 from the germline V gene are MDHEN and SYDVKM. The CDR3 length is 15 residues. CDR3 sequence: CASSIPGGMNEKLFF. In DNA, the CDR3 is TGTGCCAGCAGTATACCAGGGGGTATGAATGAAAAACTGTTTTTT.

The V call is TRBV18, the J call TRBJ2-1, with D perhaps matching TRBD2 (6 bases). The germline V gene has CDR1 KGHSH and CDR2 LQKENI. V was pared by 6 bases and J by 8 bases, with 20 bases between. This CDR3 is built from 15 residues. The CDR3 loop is CASSSGLRDGDEQFF. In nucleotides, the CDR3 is TGTGCCAGCTCCTCGGGACTCCGGGACGGGGATGAGCAGTTCTTC.

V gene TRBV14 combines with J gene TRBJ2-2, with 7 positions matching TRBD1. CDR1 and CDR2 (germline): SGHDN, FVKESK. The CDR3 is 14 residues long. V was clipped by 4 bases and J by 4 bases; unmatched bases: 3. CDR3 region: CASSLNRGTGELFF. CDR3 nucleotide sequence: TGTGCCAGCAGCCTAAACAGGGGCACCGGGGAGCTGTTTTTT.

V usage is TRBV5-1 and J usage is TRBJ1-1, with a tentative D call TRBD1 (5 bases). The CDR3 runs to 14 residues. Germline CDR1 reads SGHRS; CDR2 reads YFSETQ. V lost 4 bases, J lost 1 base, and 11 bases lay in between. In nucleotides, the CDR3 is TGCGCCAGCAGCATAGACAGTGCGAACACTGAAGCTTTCTTT. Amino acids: CASSIDSANTEAFF.

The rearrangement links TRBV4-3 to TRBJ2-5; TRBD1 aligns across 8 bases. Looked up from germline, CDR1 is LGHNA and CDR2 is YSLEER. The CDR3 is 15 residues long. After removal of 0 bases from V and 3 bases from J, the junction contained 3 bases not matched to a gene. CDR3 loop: CASSQDRGPEETQYF. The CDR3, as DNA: TGCGCCAGCAGCCAAGACAGGGGGCCTGAAGAGACCCAGTACTTC.

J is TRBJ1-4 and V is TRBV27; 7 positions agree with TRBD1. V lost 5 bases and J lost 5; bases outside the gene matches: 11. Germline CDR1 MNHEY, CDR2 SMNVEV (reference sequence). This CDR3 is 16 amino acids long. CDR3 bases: TGTGCCAGCAGTCCCCAGACAGGGAGAAGAAATGAAAAACTGTTTTTT. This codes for CASSPQTGRRNEKLFF. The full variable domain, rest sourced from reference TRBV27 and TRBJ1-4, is EAQVTQNPRYLITVTGKKLTVTCSQNMNHEYMSWYRQDPGLGLRQIYYSMNVEVTDKGDVPEGYKVSRKEKRNFPLILESPSPNQTSLYFCASSPQTGRRNEKLFFGSGTQLSVL.

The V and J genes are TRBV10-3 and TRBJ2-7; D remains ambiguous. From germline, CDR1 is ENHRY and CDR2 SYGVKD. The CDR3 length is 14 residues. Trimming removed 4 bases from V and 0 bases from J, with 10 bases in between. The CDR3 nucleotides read TGTGCCATCAGTGTCGTAGAAAGCTCCTACGAGCAGTACTTC. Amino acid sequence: CAISVVESSYEQYF.

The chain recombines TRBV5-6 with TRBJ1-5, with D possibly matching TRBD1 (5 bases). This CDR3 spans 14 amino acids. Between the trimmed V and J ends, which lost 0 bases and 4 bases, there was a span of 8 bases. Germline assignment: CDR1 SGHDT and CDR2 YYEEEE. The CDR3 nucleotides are TGTGCCAGCAGCTTGGCCCGGGGGAATCAGCCCCAGCATTTT. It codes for CASSLARGNQPQHF. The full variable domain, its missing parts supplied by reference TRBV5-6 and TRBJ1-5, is DAGVTQSPTHLIKTRGQQVTLRCSPKSGHDTVSWYQQALGQGPQFIFQYYEEEERQRGNFPDRFSGHQFPNYSSELNVNALLLGDSALYLCASSLARGNQPQHFGDGTRLSIL.

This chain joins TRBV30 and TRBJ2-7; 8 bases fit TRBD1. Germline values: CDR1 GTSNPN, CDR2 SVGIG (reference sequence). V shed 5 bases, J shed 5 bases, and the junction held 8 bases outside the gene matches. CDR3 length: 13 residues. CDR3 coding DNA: TGTGCCTGGTATCGACAGGGGTCCCACGAGCAGTACTTC. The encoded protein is CAWYRQGSHEQYF.